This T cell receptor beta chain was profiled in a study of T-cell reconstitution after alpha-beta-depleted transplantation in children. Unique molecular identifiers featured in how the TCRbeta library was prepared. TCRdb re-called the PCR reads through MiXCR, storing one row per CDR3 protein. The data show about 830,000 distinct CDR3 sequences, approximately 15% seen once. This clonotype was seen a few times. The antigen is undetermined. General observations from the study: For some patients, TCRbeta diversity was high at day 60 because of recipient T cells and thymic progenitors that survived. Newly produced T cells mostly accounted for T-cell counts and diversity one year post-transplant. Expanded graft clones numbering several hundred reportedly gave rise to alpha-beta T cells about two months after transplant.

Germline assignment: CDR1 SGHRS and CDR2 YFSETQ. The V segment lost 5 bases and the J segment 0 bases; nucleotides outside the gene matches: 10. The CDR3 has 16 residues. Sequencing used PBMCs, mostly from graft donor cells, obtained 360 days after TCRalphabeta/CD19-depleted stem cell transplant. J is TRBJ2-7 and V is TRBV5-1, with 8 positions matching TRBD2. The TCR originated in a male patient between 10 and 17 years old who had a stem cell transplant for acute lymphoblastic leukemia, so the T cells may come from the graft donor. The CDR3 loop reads CASRDRASGFSYEQYF. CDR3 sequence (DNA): TGCGCCAGCAGGGATAGGGCTAGCGGGTTCTCCTACGAGCAGTACTTC.